Presented here are 8 T cell receptor beta chains from one specimen sequenced in a study of PD-1 blockade in classical Hodgkin lymphoma. Sequencing used immunoSEQ multiplex PCR; TCRdb keeps in-frame clones, though not all of them. The data hold 90,000 to 100,000 clones, with 75% to 90% observed a single time. Each of the patients experienced relapse following autologous stem cell transplantation, and their brentuximab vedotin exposure differed. This material consisted of peripheral blood mononuclear cells (PBMCs), taken before the second cycle of nivolumab. These receptors were obtained from a human donor with classical Hodgkin lymphoma.

This clone showed up just once. This chain links TRBV9 with TRBJ2-3, with TRBD2 identical over 12 bases. V gave up 0 bases and J gave up 0 bases; unmatched junction bases: 2. The CDR3 contains 17 residues. Germline-derived CDR1 and CDR2 are SGDLS and YYNGEE. The CDR3 spells CASSVGLAGASTDTQYF. CDR3 DNA sequence: TGTGCCAGCAGCGTAGGACTAGCGGGGGCTAGCACAGATACGCAGTATTTT. The full variable domain, its missing parts supplied by reference TRBV9 and TRBJ2-3, is DSGVTQTPKHLITATGQRVTLRCSPRSGDLSVYWYQQSLDQGLQFLIQYYNGEERAKGNILERFSAQQFPDLHSELNLSSLELGDSALYFCASSVGLAGASTDTQYFGPGTRLTVL.

V gene TRBV6-6 combines with J gene TRBJ2-7, with D maybe TRBD1 (6 bases). This CDR3 contains 16 residues. CDR1 is MNHNY, CDR2 SVGAGI, per germline (reference sequence). V was shortened by 2 bases and J by 5 bases, with 19 bases between the two germline ends. CDR3 sequence reads: CASSYPAPGQKNEQYF. The CDR3 DNA sequence: TGTGCCAGCAGTTACCCAGCCCCGGGACAAAAAAACGAGCAGTACTTC.

The CDR3 spells CASSPRVSGGPDTQYF. Written as DNA, the CDR3 is TGTGCCAGCTCACCACGGGTTAGCGGGGGCCCAGATACGCAGTATTTT. This chain uses TRBV18 with TRBJ2-3; 9 nucleotides agree with TRBD2. The CDR3 has 16 residues. Germline CDR1 is KGHSH and CDR2 is LQKENI. V gave up 1 base and J gave up 4 bases; unmatched junction bases: 6.

About this clone: An end of the junction does not agree with germline; a read error may underlie this. The chain is built from TRBV5-8 and TRBJ2-7; 10 bases fit TRBD1. The CDR3 extends over 18 amino acids. CDR1 is SGHTS, CDR2 YDEGEE, per germline. CDR3 residues: CASTLEVSGQGSPYEQYF. Here the CDR3 DNA reads TGTGCCAGCACCTTGGAGGTCTCGGGACAGGGGTCCCCCTACGAGCAGTACTTC.

V gene TRBV18 combines with J gene TRBJ1-5, with D possibly TRBD1 on 5 matching bases. The CDR3 spans 15 residues. With 8 bases removed from V and 0 bases from J, the gap between germline ends came to 14 bases. Germline CDR1 reads KGHSH; CDR2 reads LQKENI. The CDR3, as DNA: TGTGCCAGCCGGATGGGGGGGGATAGCAATCAGCCCCAGCATTTT. It encodes CASRMGGDSNQPQHF.

Turning to this clone: The junction departs from the called germline gene at one end, perhaps through a read error. The rearrangement links TRBV9 to TRBJ2-1; TRBD2 matches 8 bases. The CDR3 is made up of 14 amino acids. The germline gives CDR1 SGDLS, CDR2 YYNGEE. The CDR3 sequence is CQAVERERYNEQFF. The CDR3 DNA follows: TGCCAGGCGGTGGAGCGGGAGAGATACAATGAGCAGTTCTTC. Together with reference TRBV9 and TRBJ2-1, the CDR3 gives the full variable domain: DSGVTQTPKHLITATGQRVTLRCSPRSGDLSVYWYQQSLDQGLQFLIQYYNGEERAKGNILERFSAQQFPDLHSELNLSSLELGDSALYFCQAVERERYNEQFFGPGTRLTVL.

The CDR3 DNA reads as TGCGCCAGCAGCCAAGTGTCAGGCCTCGTCGCCTACGAGCAGTACTTC. This codes for CASSQVSGLVAYEQYF. The rearrangement uses TRBV4-1 and TRBJ2-7; D unresolved. V was pared by 1 base and J by 2 bases, with 15 bases between. The CDR3 loop spans 16 amino acids. Germline assignment: CDR1 MGHRA and CDR2 YSYEKL.

The rearrangement links TRBV9 to TRBJ2-3, with TRBD1 as a possible D gene (6 bases). The CDR3 is made up of 18 amino acids. The V end was cut by 1 base, the J end by 3 bases, with 21 bases between. Looked up from germline, CDR1 is SGDLS and CDR2 is YYNGEE. CDR3 protein: CASSVYGSWAGETDTQYF. The CDR3 nucleotides are TGTGCCAGCAGCGTATACGGCTCGTGGGCAGGGGAAACAGATACGCAGTATTTT.